These 25 T cell receptor beta chains originate from one sample sequenced in a study of blood T cell repertoires in COVID-19. The assay was immunoSEQ multiplex PCR, and TCRdb's table has in-frame clones only and misses some. The sample lists 45,000 or so clones, 86% occurring once. Source material: peripheral blood. The receptors derive from a woman aged 55-69 years with acute or convalescent COVID-19.

This clone was found a few times. The rearrangement joins TRBV3-1 (or the pseudogene TRBV3-2) to TRBJ1-5; perhaps TRBD1 as D (6 bases). Trimming cost V 4 bases and J 4 bases, with 11 bases left between them. Germline V gives CDR1 LGHDT, CDR2 YNNKEL (reference sequence). There are 14 residues in the CDR3. The CDR3 coding sequence is TGTGCCAGCAGCCGAACAGGGAATAATCAGCCCCAGCATTTT. Translating it yields CASSRTGNNQPQHF.

The V gene is TRBV28, the J gene TRBJ1-2; D not resolved. The CDR3 length is 13 residues. Deletions cut 8 bases from V and 8 bases from J, with 18 bases between. Per the germline V gene, CDR1 is MDHEN and CDR2 is SYDVKM. CDR3 residues: CASQVHSIPGYTF. The DNA for the CDR3 is TGTGCCAGCCAAGTCCACAGCATCCCGGGCTACACCTTC.

This clone was counted once. The gene calls are TRBV11-2 and TRBJ2-5; 11 positions match TRBD1. This CDR3 region has 16 residues. Germline V gene data show CDR1 as SGHAT and CDR2 as FQNNGV. Trimming removed 3 bases from V and 4 bases from J; junction bases left unmatched: 7. CDR3 DNA: TGTGCCAGCAGCTTCGGGGGGACAGGGGGTATAGAGACCCAGTACTTC. It encodes CASSFGGTGGIETQYF.

The table lists this clone with a few counts. The chain has TRBV2 and TRBJ1-5, with TRBD1 as a possible D gene (5 bases). Germline V CDR1 and CDR2: SNHLY, FYNNEI. The V gene lost 1 base and the J gene lost 0 bases, with 16 bases spanning the gap. The CDR3 covers 18 residues. The CDR3: CASSEGPGMLNSNQPQHF. The CDR3 DNA is TGTGCCAGCAGTGAAGGCCCAGGGATGCTTAATAGCAATCAGCCCCAGCATTTT. The variable domain in full, with the rest retrieved from reference TRBV2 and TRBJ1-5, is EPEVTQTPSHQVTQMGQEVILRCVPISNHLYFYWYRQILGQKVEFLVSFYNNEISEKSEIFDDQFSVERPDGSNFTLKIRSTKLEDSAMYFCASSEGPGMLNSNQPQHFGDGTRLSIL.

The CDR3 loop reads CASSYGTVPETQYF. As DNA, the CDR3 is TGCGCCAGCAGCTATGGGACAGTCCCGGAGACCCAGTACTTC. V is TRBV5-1 and J is TRBJ2-5; TRBD1 matches 7 bases. CDR3 size: 14 residues. The V gene's germline CDR1 is SGHRS and CDR2 YFSETQ. Unmatched junction bases numbered 7, after V lost 3 bases and J lost 5 bases.

The chain couples TRBV9 to TRBJ2-1; D is uncertain. CDR3 length: 15 amino acids. Trimming removed 0 bases from V and 0 bases from J, with 7 bases in between. From germline, CDR1 is SGDLS and CDR2 YYNGEE. This CDR3 reads CASSVGHLSYNEQFF. As DNA, the CDR3 is TGTGCCAGCAGCGTAGGGCACCTCTCCTACAATGAGCAGTTCTTC.

The chain uses TRBV7-2 and TRBJ1-2; TRBD1 matches at 9 bases. This CDR3 is 15 amino acids long. Unmatched junction bases numbered 11, after V lost 4 bases and J lost 8 bases. Germline loops: CDR1 SGHTA, CDR2 FQGNSA. The CDR3 sequence is CASSSGTGRVYGYTF. Here the CDR3 DNA reads TGTGCCAGCAGCTCTGGGACAGGGAGGGTGTACGGCTACACCTTC.

This rearrangement joins TRBV7-8 to TRBJ1-5; D is unclear. Germline V CDR1 and CDR2: SGHVS, FQNEAQ. This CDR3 is 16 amino acids long. Trimming removed 4 bases at V and 0 bases at J, with 13 bases between. In DNA form, the CDR3 reads TGTGCCAGCAGCTCGACCGGGGATTATAGCAATCAGCCCCAGCATTTT. Protein: CASSSTGDYSNQPQHF.

This clone appeared once. The CDR3 DNA follows: TGTGCCACCAGTGATCCCGGCCCCTGGACAGGGCCCTATGGCTACACCTTC. Translating it yields CATSDPGPWTGPYGYTF. The chain recombines TRBV24-1 with TRBJ1-2; 8 bases agree with TRBD1. The CDR3 is 17 residues long. The V gene's germline CDR1 is KGHDR and CDR2 SFDVKD. Germline trimming cut 3 bases from V and 4 bases from J; bases unmatched to any gene: 12.

The chain links TRBV4-2 to TRBJ1-2, with 7 bases identical to TRBD1. Trimming at V came to 0 bases and at J to 5 bases, leaving 6 bases not matched to a gene. The CDR3 is made up of 15 amino acids. Germline CDR1 is LGHNA and CDR2 is YNFKEQ. CDR3 loop: CASSQDRGTAYGYTF. CDR3 sequence (DNA): TGTGCCAGCAGCCAAGATCGGGGGACAGCGTATGGCTACACCTTC.

This rearrangement joins TRBV9 to TRBJ2-1; D is unresolved. This CDR3 has 14 amino acids. Germline V gene lookup returns CDR1 SGDLS and CDR2 YYNGEE. The V end was cut by 0 bases, the J end by 9 bases, with 13 bases between. The CDR3 nucleotides read TGTGCCAGCAGCGTAGTTAATAGCTATAGTGAGCAGTTCTTC. The encoded protein is CASSVVNSYSEQFF.

V usage is TRBV11-2 and J usage is TRBJ2-2; TRBD2 aligns across 8 bases. Losses at the gene ends were 2 bases for V and 2 bases for J; bases not matched to a gene: 7. Germline V CDR1 and CDR2: SGHAT, FQNNGV. The CDR3 covers 17 residues. The CDR3 reads CASSLRLAGLNTGELFF. The CDR3 DNA is TGTGCCAGCAGCTTACGTCTAGCGGGTCTTAACACCGGGGAGCTGTTTTTT.

The chain combines TRBV28 with TRBJ1-1, with D perhaps matching TRBD1 (6 bases). In germline, CDR1 is MDHEN, CDR2 SYDVKM. This CDR3 contains 14 residues. The V and J ends lost 5 bases and 3 bases respectively, with 13 bases between them. CDR3 DNA: TGTGCCAGCAGTAGCACAGGGACGGACACTGAAGCTTTCTTT. This codes for CASSSTGTDTEAFF. Supplemented by reference TRBV28 and TRBJ1-1, the full variable domain reads DVKVTQSSRYLVKRTGEKVFLECVQDMDHENMFWYRQDPGLGLRLIYFSYDVKMKEKGDIPEGYSVSREKKERFSLILESASTNQTSMYLCASSSTGTDTEAFFGQGTRLTVV.

In its sample, this clone was seen once. J is TRBJ2-5 and V is TRBV6-1; 7 nucleotides align to TRBD2. Germline lookup yields CDR1 MNHNS and CDR2 SASEGT. This CDR3 comprises 14 residues. The V gene end was trimmed by 5 bases and the J gene end by 7 bases; junction bases not matched to a gene: 10. The CDR3 is CASSSPTPGGTQYF. The CDR3 DNA follows: TGTGCCAGCAGTAGCCCCACCCCGGGGGGGACCCAGTACTTC.

The J gene is TRBJ2-7, the V gene TRBV12-5; 7 positions agree with TRBD1. The V gene's germline CDR1 is LGHNT and CDR2 FRNRAP. The CDR3 is 15 residues long. J was trimmed by 3 bases and V by 0 bases; bases with no gene match: 5. DNA for the CDR3: TGTGCTAGTGGTTTGGTAGGGGGCCACGTCTACGAGCAGTACTTC. It is translated as CASGLVGGHVYEQYF.

The chain combines TRBV5-1 with TRBJ1-4, with D maybe TRBD1 (5 bases). The germline V gene has CDR1 SGHRS and CDR2 YFSETQ. With 3 bases removed from V and 5 bases from J, the gap between germline ends came to 11 bases. The CDR3 has 14 residues. This chain's CDR3 is CASSWAGTNEKLFF. CDR3 sequence (DNA): TGCGCCAGCAGCTGGGCGGGGACGAATGAAAAACTGTTTTTT.

The chain employs TRBV12-3 or TRBV12-4 and TRBJ2-3; D is unclear. V dropped 6 bases and J dropped 3 bases, with 10 bases sitting between them. This CDR3 has 13 amino acids. DNA of the CDR3: TGTGCCAGCAGCCCCGACACAACAGATACGCAGTATTTT. This gives the protein CASSPDTTDTQYF.

The V gene is TRBV14, the J gene TRBJ1-6; 9 nucleotides align to TRBD1. Trimming removed 4 bases from V and 7 bases from J; junction bases left unmatched: 5. Per the germline V gene, CDR1 is SGHDN and CDR2 is FVKESK. The CDR3 covers 15 residues. This CDR3 is CASSLSGTGNSPLHF. In DNA, the CDR3 is TGTGCCAGCAGCCTGTCCGGGACAGGGAATTCACCCCTCCACTTT.

The V gene is TRBV5-6, the J gene TRBJ2-7, with 14 positions matching TRBD2. Germline V gene sequence: CDR1 SGHDT, CDR2 YYEEEE. Trimming cost V 0 bases and J 5 bases; bases outside gene matches: 7. This CDR3 has 17 residues. DNA for the CDR3: TGTGCCAGCAGCTTGGGGGGGACTAGCGGGAGCGTAAACGAGCAGTACTTC. It encodes CASSLGGTSGSVNEQYF.

The V call is TRBV2, the J call TRBJ2-4; D gene ambiguous. The CDR3 consists of 17 residues. The germline CDR1 and CDR2 sequences are SNHLY and FYNNEI. V was trimmed by 0 bases and J by 1 base, leaving 13 bases between them. The CDR3 bases are TGTGCCAGCAGTGAAGCGCTAATACGGCGGGCCAAAAACATTCAGTACTTC. Protein sequence: CASSEALIRRAKNIQYF. The full variable domain, its missing parts supplied by reference TRBV2 and TRBJ2-4, is EPEVTQTPSHQVTQMGQEVILRCVPISNHLYFYWYRQILGQKVEFLVSFYNNEISEKSEIFDDQFSVERPDGSNFTLKIRSTKLEDSAMYFCASSEALIRRAKNIQYFGAGTRLSVL.

The gene calls are TRBV19 and TRBJ1-5; a weak D match, TRBD1 (6 bases). CDR3 length: 15 residues. Deletions cut 4 bases from V and 5 bases from J, with 15 bases between. The germline V gene encodes CDR1 LNHDA and CDR2 SQIVND (reference sequence). The CDR3: CASSNWDISDQPQHF. The CDR3 DNA reads as TGTGCCAGTAGTAATTGGGACATTTCAGATCAGCCCCAGCATTTT. Complete variable domain (other parts from reference TRBV19 and TRBJ1-5): DGGITQSPKYLFRKEGQNVTLSCEQNLNHDAMYWYRQDPGQGLRLIYYSQIVNDFQKGDIAEGYSVSREKKESFPLTVTSAQKNPTAFYLCASSNWDISDQPQHFGDGTRLSIL.

CDR3 DNA: TGCGCCAGCAGCACCTGGACTAGCGGGGGCCCTACGCAGTATTTT. The encoded protein is CASSTWTSGGPTQYF. J is TRBJ2-3 and V is TRBV5-1; TRBD2 aligns across 13 bases. Germline CDR1 SGHRS, CDR2 YFSETQ. This CDR3 has 15 amino acids. V gave up 4 bases and J gave up 8 bases; unmatched junction bases: 7.

The chain employs TRBV2 and TRBJ2-6; 10 nucleotides agree with TRBD1. The junction had 6 bases not matched to a gene; V was cut back by 8 bases and J by 2 bases. The CDR3 has 16 residues. Germline V gene sequence: CDR1 SNHLY, CDR2 FYNNEI. The CDR3 nucleotides read TGTGCCAGCGACAGGGGGCTAAACGCTGGGGCCAACGTCCTGACTTTC. It translates to CASDRGLNAGANVLTF.

This clone was seen a handful of times. The chain employs TRBV6-4 and TRBJ1-1, with a weak D call TRBD1 (6 bases). Germline CDR1 MRHNA, CDR2 SNTAGT. The CDR3 runs to 15 residues. The V end lost 5 bases, the J end lost 5 bases, and 18 bases lay between the germline ends. CDR3 amino acids: CASSRETGGWTEAFF. In nucleotides, the CDR3 is TGTGCCAGCAGTCGGGAGACGGGGGGCTGGACTGAAGCTTTCTTT.

V is TRBV6-4 and J is TRBJ2-1; 8 bases map to TRBD1. Looked up from germline, CDR1 is MRHNA and CDR2 is SNTAGT. Losses at the gene ends were 3 bases for V and 5 bases for J; bases not matched to a gene: 6. CDR3 length: 15 residues. In nucleotides, the CDR3 is TGTGCCAGCAGTGATGGTGCAGGGGGCCACAATGAGCAGTTCTTC. It yields the protein CASSDGAGGHNEQFF.